This T cell receptor (beta chain) emerged from a study of a mutant IDH1 vaccine in newly diagnosed glioma. Concerning this clone itself: Its specificity is unknown. Other DNA sequences from this sample encode an identical CDR3 as well.

The germline V gene encodes CDR1 LGHNA and CDR2 YNFKEQ. V shed 3 bases and J shed 7 bases, with 13 bases lying between them. The CDR3 is 14 amino acids. The time point was: week 47, end of study. The content of each vaccine dose was 300 ug of mutant IDH1 20-mer peptide, and topical imiquimod accompanied it. This table comes from immunoSEQ multiplex PCR, and its TCRdb copy is limited to in-frame clones, with some not included. This table has about 56,000 clones, over 70% appearing once. Specimen: PBMCs, collected from a glioma patient whose treatment included an IDH1 peptide vaccine. The clonotype comes from a man in his fifties or sixties with glioma. This chain uses TRBV4-2 with TRBJ1-5; D may be TRBD1 (5 bases). In DNA, the CDR3 is TGTGCCAGCAGCCAGGATGGGGCTGGGCAGCCCCAGCATTTT. This encodes CASSQDGAGQPQHF.